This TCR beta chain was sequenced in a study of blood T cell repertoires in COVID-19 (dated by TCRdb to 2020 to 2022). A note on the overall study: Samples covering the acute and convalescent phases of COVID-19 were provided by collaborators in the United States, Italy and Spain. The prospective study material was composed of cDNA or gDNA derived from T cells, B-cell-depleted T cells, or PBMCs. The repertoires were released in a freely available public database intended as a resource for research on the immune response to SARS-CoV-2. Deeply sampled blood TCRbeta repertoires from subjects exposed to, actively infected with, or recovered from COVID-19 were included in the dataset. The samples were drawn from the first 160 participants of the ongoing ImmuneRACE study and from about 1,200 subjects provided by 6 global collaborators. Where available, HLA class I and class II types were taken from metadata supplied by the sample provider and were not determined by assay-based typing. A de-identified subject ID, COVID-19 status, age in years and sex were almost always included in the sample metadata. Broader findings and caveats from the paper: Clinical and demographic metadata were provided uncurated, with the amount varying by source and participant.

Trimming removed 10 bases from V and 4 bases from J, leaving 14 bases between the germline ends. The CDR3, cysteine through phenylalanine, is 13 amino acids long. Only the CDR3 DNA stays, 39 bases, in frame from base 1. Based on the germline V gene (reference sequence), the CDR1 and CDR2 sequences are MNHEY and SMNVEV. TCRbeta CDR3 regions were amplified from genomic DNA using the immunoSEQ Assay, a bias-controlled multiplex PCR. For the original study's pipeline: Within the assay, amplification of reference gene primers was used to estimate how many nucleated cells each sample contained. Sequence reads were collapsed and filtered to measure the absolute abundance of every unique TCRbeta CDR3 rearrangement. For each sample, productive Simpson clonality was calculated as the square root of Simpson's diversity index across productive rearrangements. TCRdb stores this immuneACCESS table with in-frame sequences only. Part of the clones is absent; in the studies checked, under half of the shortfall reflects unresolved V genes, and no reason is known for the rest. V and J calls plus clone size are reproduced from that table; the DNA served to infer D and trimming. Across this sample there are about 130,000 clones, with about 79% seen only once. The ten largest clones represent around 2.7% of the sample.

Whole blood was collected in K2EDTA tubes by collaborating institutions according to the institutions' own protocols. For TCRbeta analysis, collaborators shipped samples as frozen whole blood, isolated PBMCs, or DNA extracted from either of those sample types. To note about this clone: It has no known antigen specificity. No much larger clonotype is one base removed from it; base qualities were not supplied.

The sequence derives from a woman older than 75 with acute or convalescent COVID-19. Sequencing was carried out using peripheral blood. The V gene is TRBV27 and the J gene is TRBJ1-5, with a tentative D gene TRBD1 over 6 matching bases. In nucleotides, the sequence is TGTGCCACCGGGACAAATCTAAATCAGCCCCAGCATTTT. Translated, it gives CATGTNLNQPQHF.